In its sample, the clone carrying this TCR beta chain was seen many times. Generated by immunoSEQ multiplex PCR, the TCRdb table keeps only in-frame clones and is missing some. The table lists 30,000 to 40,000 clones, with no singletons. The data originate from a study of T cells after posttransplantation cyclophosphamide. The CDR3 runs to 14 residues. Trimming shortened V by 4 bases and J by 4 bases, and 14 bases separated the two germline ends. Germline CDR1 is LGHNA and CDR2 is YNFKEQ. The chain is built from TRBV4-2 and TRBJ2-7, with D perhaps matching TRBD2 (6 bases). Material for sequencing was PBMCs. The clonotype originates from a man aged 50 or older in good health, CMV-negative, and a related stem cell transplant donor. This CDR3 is CASSLRLGGYEQYF. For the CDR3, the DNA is TGTGCCAGCAGCCTACGACTAGGCGGTTACGAGCAGTACTTC.